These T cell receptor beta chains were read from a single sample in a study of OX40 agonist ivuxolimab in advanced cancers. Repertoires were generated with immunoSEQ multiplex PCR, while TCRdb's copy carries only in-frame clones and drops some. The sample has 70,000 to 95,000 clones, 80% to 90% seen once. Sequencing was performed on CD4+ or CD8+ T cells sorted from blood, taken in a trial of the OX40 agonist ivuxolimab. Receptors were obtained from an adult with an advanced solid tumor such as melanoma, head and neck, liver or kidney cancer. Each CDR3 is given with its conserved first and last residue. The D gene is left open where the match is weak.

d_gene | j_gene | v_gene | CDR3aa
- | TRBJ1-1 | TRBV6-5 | CASSYGSGGPNTEAFF
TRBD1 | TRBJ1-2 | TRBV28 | CASSRDSYGYTF
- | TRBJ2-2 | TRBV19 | CASTLTDRNTGELFF
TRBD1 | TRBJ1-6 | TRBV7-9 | CASSSDGQGRNSPLHF
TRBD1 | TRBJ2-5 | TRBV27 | CASRTRTVTGGGETQYF
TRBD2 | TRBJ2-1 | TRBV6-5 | CASSLTSGRNNEQFF
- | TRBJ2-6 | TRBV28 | CASSPMYSGSGANVLTF
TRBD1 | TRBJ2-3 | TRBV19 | CASSGQRSTDTQYF
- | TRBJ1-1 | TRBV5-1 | CASSLGNGDTEAFF
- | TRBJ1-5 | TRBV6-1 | CASSEGAGGNQPQHF
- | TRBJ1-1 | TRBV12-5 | CASGLTPRAIGTEAFF
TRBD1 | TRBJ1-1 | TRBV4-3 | CASSGTGSMNTEAFF
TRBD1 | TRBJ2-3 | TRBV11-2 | CASSQGAPGTDTQYF
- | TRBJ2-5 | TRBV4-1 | CASSQEAQGETQYF
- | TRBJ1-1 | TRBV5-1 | CASSFDGMNTEAFF
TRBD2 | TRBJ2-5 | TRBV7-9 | CASSAGLAGVLETQYF
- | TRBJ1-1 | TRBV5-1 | CASSSAGGMNTEAFF
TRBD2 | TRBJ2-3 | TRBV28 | CASSLAGGTDTQYF
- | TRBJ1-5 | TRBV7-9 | CASSFSGGVQPQHF
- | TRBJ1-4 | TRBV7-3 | CASSFWNRDYEKLFF
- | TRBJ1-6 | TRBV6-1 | CASTLGAKIDSPLHF
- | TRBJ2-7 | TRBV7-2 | CASSLEGASIYEQYF
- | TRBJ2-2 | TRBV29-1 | CSVEAGTRTGELFF
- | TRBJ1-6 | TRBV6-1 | CASSDRRSNSPLHF
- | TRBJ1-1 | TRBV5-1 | CASRRETGSDTEAFF
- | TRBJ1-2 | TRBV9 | CASSPAGGGNYGYTF
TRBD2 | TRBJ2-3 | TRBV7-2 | CASRPSGSTDTQYF
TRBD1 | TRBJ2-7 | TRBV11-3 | CASSRGQGAYEQYF
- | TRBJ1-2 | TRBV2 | CASRSTNNYGYTF
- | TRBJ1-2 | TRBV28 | CASRATSGTYGYTF
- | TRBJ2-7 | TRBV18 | CASSRTGLEQYF
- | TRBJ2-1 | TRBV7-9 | CASSSGGHQGYEQFF
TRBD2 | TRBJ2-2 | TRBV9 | CASSALTSGYTGELFF
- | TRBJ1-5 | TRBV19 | CASSREFNQPQHF
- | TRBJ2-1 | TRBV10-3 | CAISDWIGEQFF
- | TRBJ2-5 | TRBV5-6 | CASSSRETQYF
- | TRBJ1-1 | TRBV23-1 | CAGRAAGVTEAFF
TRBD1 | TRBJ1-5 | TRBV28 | CASRDRAPNQPQHF
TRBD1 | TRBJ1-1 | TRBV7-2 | CASSFTGGTEAFF
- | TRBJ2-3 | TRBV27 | CASSRTPGSSTDTQYF
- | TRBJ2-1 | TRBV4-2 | CASSQNPAGSGSYNEQFF
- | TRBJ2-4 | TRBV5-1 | CASRRDSAAKNIQYF
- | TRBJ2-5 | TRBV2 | CASSERVYQETQYF
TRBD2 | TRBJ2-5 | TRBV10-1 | CASSEDLADLGETQYF
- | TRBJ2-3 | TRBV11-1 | CASSLEERATDTQYF
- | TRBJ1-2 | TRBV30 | CAWSGSGYGGYTF
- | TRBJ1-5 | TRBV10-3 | CAISDKGLSNQPQHF
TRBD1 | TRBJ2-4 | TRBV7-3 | CASSAGAGTGAVLAKNIQYF
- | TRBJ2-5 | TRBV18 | CASSRQQETQYF
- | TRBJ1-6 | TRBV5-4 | CASSLAGAELSPLHF
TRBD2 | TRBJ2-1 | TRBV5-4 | CASSLSSGNNEQFF
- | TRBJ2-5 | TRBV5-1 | CASSLATRRETQYF
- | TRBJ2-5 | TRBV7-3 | CASSLGPGWVETQYF
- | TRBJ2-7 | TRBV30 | CAWSVDRVSYEQYF
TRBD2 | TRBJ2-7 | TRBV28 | CASSLRTSGYEQYF
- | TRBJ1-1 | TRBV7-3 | CASSLSQSTEAFF
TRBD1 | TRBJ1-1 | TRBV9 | CASSSWTGGDTEAFF
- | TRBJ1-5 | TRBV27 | CASSFRSRGSNQPQHF
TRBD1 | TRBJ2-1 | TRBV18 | CASSPRLNRGNYNEQFF